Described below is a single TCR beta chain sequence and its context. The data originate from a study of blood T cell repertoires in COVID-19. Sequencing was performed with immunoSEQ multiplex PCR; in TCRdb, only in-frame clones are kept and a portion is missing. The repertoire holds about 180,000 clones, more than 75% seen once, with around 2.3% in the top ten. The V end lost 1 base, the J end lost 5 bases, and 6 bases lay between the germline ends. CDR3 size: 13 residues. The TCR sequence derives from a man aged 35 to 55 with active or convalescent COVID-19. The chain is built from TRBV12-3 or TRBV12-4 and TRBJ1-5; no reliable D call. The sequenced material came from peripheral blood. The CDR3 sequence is CASSLEQDQPQHF. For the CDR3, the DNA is TGTGCCAGCAGTTTAGAACAAGATCAGCCCCAGCATTTT.